One sample yielded the 18 T cell receptor beta chains listed below, sequenced in a study of type 1 and type 2 diabetes patients. Genomic DNA was the PCR template. Amplification of the beta chain CDR3 used 30 forward and 13 reverse multiplex primers. TCRdb recomputed calls from the multiplex PCR reads with MiXCR, one row per CDR3 protein. Of about 250,000 distinct CDR3 sequences in the sample, roughly 50% are singletons; the top ten hold roughly an eighth. The material sequenced was peripheral blood mononuclear cells (PBMCs). The origin of the receptors is a man younger than 35 with type 2 diabetes.

As for this clonotype: A read error may account for a junction end that differs from germline. The V and J genes are TRBV27 and TRBJ1-1; D is possibly TRBD1 (5 bases). CDR3 length equals 13 residues. CDR1 and CDR2 from the germline V gene are MNHEY and SMNVEV (reference sequence). This CDR3 is CASGNGGNTGAFF. The CDR3 bases are TGTGCCAGCGGAAACGGGGGGAACACTGGAGCTTTCTTT.

This clonotype was counted between two and nine times. This sequence joins TRBV30 and TRBJ1-1, with D hard to call. The V gene lost 5 bases and the J gene lost 2 bases, with 6 bases spanning the gap. CDR3 length equals 11 residues. Germline CDR1 is GTSNPN and CDR2 is SVGIG (reference sequence). CDR3 DNA: TGTGCCTGGGGTATTAACACTGAAGCTTTCTTT. Its translation is CAWGINTEAFF. The complete variable domain, with remaining parts taken from reference TRBV30 and TRBJ1-1, reads SQTIHQWPATLVQPVGSPLSLECTVEGTSNPNLYWYRQAAGRGLQLLFYSVGIGQISSEVPQNLSASRPQDRQFILSSKKLLLSDSGFYLCAWGINTEAFFGQGTRLTVV.

A few counts support this clonotype. J is TRBJ1-1 and V is TRBV7-2, with D possibly TRBD1 on 5 matching bases. V gave up 5 bases and J gave up 2 bases, with 15 bases separating them. This CDR3 comprises 15 residues. The germline CDR1 and CDR2 sequences are SGHTA and FQGNSA. CDR3 DNA: TGTGCCAGCAGCCTCGACAGCGGGGGTAACACTGAAGCTTTCTTT. Protein sequence: CASSLDSGGNTEAFF. The full variable domain, its missing parts supplied by reference TRBV7-2 and TRBJ1-1, is GAGVSQSPSNKVTEKGKDVELRCDPISGHTALYWYRQSLGQGLEFLIYFQGNSAPDKSGLPSDRFSAERTGGSVSTLTIQRTQQEDSAVYLCASSLDSGGNTEAFFGQGTRLTVV.

This clonotype came up a few times. The chain links TRBV15 to TRBJ2-5; TRBD2 aligns across 10 bases. V lost 3 bases and J lost 5; bases outside the gene matches: 6. The CDR3 runs to 15 residues. In germline, CDR1 is LNHNV, CDR2 YYDKDF (reference sequence). The CDR3 here is CATSRDSGRPETQYF. In nucleotides, the CDR3 is TGTGCCACCAGCAGGGATAGCGGGAGGCCGGAGACCCAGTACTTC.

The chain couples TRBV6-5 to TRBJ2-5; maybe TRBD2 (5 bases). Deletions cut 10 bases from V and 1 base from J, with 10 bases between. Germline V gene data show CDR1 as MNHEY and CDR2 as SVGAGI. This CDR3 comprises 12 residues. CDR3 nucleotides: TGTGCCATCAGCGGACCCCAAGAGACCCAGTACTTC. This translates into CAISGPQETQYF.

The count of this clonotype is one. The chain carries TRBV20-1 and TRBJ2-7, with 9 positions matching TRBD1. V gave up 1 base and J gave up 6 bases; unmatched junction bases: 7. The CDR3 runs 14 residues. CDR1 and CDR2 from the germline V gene are DFQATT and SNEGSKA (reference sequence). In DNA, the CDR3 is TGCAGTGCTAGAGTCCGGGACAGGGATCTCGAGCAGTACTTC. This gives the protein CSARVRDRDLEQYF.

J is TRBJ2-5 and V is TRBV6-5; D is perhaps TRBD2 (6 bases). The CDR3 sequence is 16 residues long. V was cut by 0 bases and J by 4 bases, with 15 bases left in between. CDR1 is MNHEY and CDR2 is SVGAGI in the germline V gene. The CDR3 nucleotides are TGTGCCAGCAGTTACTCGATCTGGGGGACTGGAGAGACCCAGTACTTC. Encoded protein: CASSYSIWGTGETQYF.

This clonotype came up a few times. This sequence joins TRBV7-6 and TRBJ2-2; 9 bases agree with TRBD2. The CDR3 has 17 residues. CDR1 is SGHVS, CDR2 FNYEAQ, per germline. V shed 5 bases, J shed 6 bases, and the junction held 13 bases outside the gene matches. CDR3 bases: TGTGCCAGCAGCGGGCAAGCTAGCGGGAAGGGACCCGGGGAGCTGTTTTTT. Translating it yields CASSGQASGKGPGELFF.

This clonotype showed up just a few times. The V gene is TRBV5-1, the J gene TRBJ1-1, with 7 bases matching TRBD1. The CDR3 loop spans 17 amino acids. From germline, CDR1 is SGHRS and CDR2 YFSETQ. Trimming cost V 4 bases and J 0 bases; bases outside gene matches: 12. DNA for the CDR3: TGCGCCAGCAGCGACAGGGTGACAGGTGGGATGAACACTGAAGCTTTCTTT. Translation: CASSDRVTGGMNTEAFF.

This chain connects TRBV10-3 to TRBJ2-1; 9 bases align to TRBD2. The CDR3 is 15 residues long. CDR1 ENHRY and CDR2 SYGVKD come from the germline V gene. With 6 bases clipped from V and 4 bases from J, the junction kept 7 bases outside the gene matches. CDR3 in amino acids: CAIRSLAGEYNEQFF. DNA of the CDR3: TGTGCCATCAGGAGCTTAGCGGGAGAGTACAATGAGCAGTTCTTC.

The chain joins TRBV15 to TRBJ1-2; 9 nucleotides line up with TRBD1. Trimming at V came to 0 bases and at J to 7 bases, leaving 6 bases not matched to a gene. This CDR3 is built from 15 residues. The germline gives CDR1 LNHNV, CDR2 YYDKDF (reference sequence). The CDR3 region has the DNA TGTGCCACCAGCAGAGATCGGGGGACAGGGTCTGGCTACACCTTC. Translated, it gives CATSRDRGTGSGYTF. Filled out from reference TRBV15 and TRBJ1-2, the complete variable domain reads DAMVIQNPRYQVTQFGKPVTLSCSQTLNHNVMYWYQQKSSQAPKLLFHYYDKDFNNEADTPDNFQSRRPNTSFCFLDIRSPGLGDTAMYLCATSRDRGTGSGYTFGSGTRLTVV.

The chain links TRBV5-1 to TRBJ2-7; 9 bases line up with TRBD1. Near its end, the DNA agrees better with TRBJ2-1, so the J call may be wrong. The germline gives CDR1 SGHRS, CDR2 YFSETQ. This CDR3 has 16 residues. The CDR3 sequence is CASSLARGQGYNEQFF. Written as DNA, the CDR3 is TGCGCCAGCAGCTTGGCCCGGGGACAGGGTTACAATGAGCAGTTCTTC.

The gene calls are TRBV20-1 and TRBJ2-4; 15 nucleotides agree with TRBD2. The V gene's germline CDR1 is DFQATT and CDR2 SNEGSKA (reference sequence). The V and J ends lost 6 bases and 6 bases, in that order; junction bases with no gene match: 12. CDR3 length equals 17 residues. As DNA, the CDR3 is TGCAGTGCCAACTTTCCGGGACTAGCGGGGGGCGGAAACATTCAGTACTTC. Its protein product is CSANFPGLAGGGNIQYF.

This clonotype showed up just a few times. In nucleotides, the CDR3 is TGCAGCGCCCCCGGGACTAGGCTCTACAATGAGCAGTTCTTC. Translating it yields CSAPGTRLYNEQFF. The chain joins TRBV29-1 to TRBJ2-1; TRBD2 matches at 8 bases. The CDR3 runs 14 residues. Per germline, CDR1 SQVTM and CDR2 ANQGSEA. V lost 7 bases and J lost 3; bases outside the gene matches: 8.

The chain couples TRBV6-2 or TRBV6-3 to TRBJ2-7; 7 bases are shared with TRBD2. Germline V lookup: CDR1 MNHEY, CDR2 SVGEGT. V trimming: 0 bases; J trimming: 3 bases; junction bases outside the gene matches: 8. CDR3 length equals 16 residues. CDR3 residues: CASSYSGLAGGYEQYF. The CDR3 DNA sequence: TGTGCCAGCAGTTACTCTGGTTTAGCGGGTGGCTACGAGCAGTACTTC.

The chain is built from TRBV19 and TRBJ2-1, with 11 bases identical to TRBD2. The V and J ends lost 9 bases and 0 bases, in that order; junction bases with no gene match: 19. Looked up from germline, CDR1 is LNHDA and CDR2 is SQIVND (reference sequence). The CDR3 runs to 20 residues. The CDR3 DNA reads TGTGCCAGCAGTTACTCTCCAGGGACTAGCGGTAGGTACTCCTACAATGAGCAGTTCTTC. It translates to CASSYSPGTSGRYSYNEQFF.

The rearrangement uses TRBV19 and TRBJ1-4; D uncertain. The V end was cut by 5 bases, the J end by 6 bases, with 19 bases between. Looked up from germline, CDR1 is LNHDA and CDR2 is SQIVND (reference sequence). The CDR3 extends over 16 amino acids. CDR3 nucleotides: TGTGCCAGTAGTCCCCTCGTGGGAGGCTTCGATGAAAAACTGTTTTTT. This codes for CASSPLVGGFDEKLFF.

Comment on this clonotype: Germline and junction disagree at one end, which may indicate a read error. The chain recombines TRBV10-3 with TRBJ2-3, with 14 bases matching TRBD2. The germline V gene has CDR1 ENHRY and CDR2 SYGVKD. The CDR3 spans 16 residues. The CDR3 protein is CASSPRTSGGTDTQYF. CDR3 bases: TGTGCCAGCAGTCCCCGGACTAGCGGGGGGACAGATACGCAGTATTTT.